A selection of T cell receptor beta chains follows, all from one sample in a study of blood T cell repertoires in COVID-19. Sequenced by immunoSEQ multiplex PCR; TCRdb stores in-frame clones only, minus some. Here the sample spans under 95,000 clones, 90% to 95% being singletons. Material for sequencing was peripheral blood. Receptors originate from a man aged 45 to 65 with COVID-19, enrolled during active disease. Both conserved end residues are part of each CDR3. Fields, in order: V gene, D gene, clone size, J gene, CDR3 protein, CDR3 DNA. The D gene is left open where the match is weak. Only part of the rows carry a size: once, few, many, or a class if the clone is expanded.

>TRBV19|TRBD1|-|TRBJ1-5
CASSMQGATNQPQHF
TGTGCCAGTAGTATGCAGGGGGCCACCAATCAGCCCCAGCATTTT
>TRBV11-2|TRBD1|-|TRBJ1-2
CASSLGQGRNYGYTF
TGTGCCAGCAGCTTAGGACAGGGGAGAAACTATGGCTACACCTTC
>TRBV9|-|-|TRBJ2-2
CASSLPKGTGTGELFF
TGTGCCAGCAGCCTCCCAAAGGGCACAGGCACCGGGGAGCTGTTTTTT
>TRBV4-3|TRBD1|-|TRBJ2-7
CASSQDVGTGGHEQYF
TGCGCCAGCAGCCAAGATGTCGGGACAGGGGGACACGAGCAGTACTTC
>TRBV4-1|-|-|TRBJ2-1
CASSQDRGSYNEQFF
TGCGCCAGCAGCCAAGATCGAGGGTCCTACAATGAGCAGTTCTTC
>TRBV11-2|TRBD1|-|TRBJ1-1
CASSSQGVGTEAFF
TGTGCCAGCAGTTCACAGGGGGTTGGCACTGAAGCTTTCTTT
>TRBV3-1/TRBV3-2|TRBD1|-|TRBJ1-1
CASSPNRGPEAFF
TGTGCCAGCAGCCCTAACAGGGGCCCTGAAGCTTTCTTT
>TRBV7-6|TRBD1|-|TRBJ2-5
CASSPRTGSPHF
TGTGCCAGCAGCCCTCGGACAGGGTCGCCACACTTC
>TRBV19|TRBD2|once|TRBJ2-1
CASRTSGNRNEQFF
TGTGCCAGTCGGACTAGCGGGAATCGGAATGAGCAGTTCTTC
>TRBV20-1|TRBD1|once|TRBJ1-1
CSAREGQRAFF
TGCAGTGCTAGAGAGGGACAGCGAGCTTTCTTT
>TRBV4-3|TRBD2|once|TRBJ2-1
CASSQDLAGGRYEQFF
TGCGCCAGCAGCCAAGACCTAGCGGGAGGGCGGTATGAGCAGTTCTTC
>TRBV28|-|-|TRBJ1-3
CASSLPLSAGNTIYF
TGTGCCAGCAGTTTACCCCTCTCCGCTGGAAACACCATATATTTT
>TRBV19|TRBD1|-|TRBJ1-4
CASSAPGQGNEKLFF
TGTGCCAGTAGTGCACCGGGACAGGGGAATGAAAAACTGTTTTTT
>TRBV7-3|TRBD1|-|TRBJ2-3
CASSPTTGLGADTQYF
TGTGCCAGCAGCCCGACGACAGGGCTGGGGGCAGATACGCAGTATTTT
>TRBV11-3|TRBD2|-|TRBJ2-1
CASSLAEAGGEQFF
TGTGCCAGCAGCTTAGCCGAAGCGGGAGGCGAGCAGTTCTTC
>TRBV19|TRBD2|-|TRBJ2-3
CASTPVGSGRVDTQYF
TGTGCCAGTACCCCTGTAGGTAGCGGGAGAGTTGATACGCAGTATTTT
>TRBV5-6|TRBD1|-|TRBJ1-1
CASSPDTGGVNTEAFF
TGTGCCAGCAGCCCAGATACAGGGGGCGTGAACACTGAAGCTTTCTTT
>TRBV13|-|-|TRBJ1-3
CASSLSFSGNTIYF
TGTGCCAGCAGCTTATCCTTCTCTGGAAACACCATATATTTT
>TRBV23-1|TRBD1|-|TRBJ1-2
CASSQWDRGYGYTF
TGCGCCAGCAGTCAATGGGACAGGGGTTATGGCTACACCTTC
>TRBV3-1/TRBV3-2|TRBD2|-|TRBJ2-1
CASSHPARGAYNEQFF
TGTGCCAGCAGCCACCCCGCGCGGGGGGCCTACAATGAGCAGTTCTTC
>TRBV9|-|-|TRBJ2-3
CASSVEKGDTQYF
TGTGCCAGCAGCGTAGAGAAGGGGGATACGCAGTATTTT